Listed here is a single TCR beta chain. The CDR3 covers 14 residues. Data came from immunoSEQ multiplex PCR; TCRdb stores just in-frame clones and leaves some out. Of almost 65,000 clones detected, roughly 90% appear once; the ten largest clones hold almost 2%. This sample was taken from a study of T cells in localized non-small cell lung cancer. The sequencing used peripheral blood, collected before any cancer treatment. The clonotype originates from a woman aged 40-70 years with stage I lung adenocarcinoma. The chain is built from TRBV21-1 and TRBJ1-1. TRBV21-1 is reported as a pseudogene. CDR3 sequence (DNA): TGTGCCAGCAGCAAAGGTAGGCTTAACACTGAAGCTTTCTTT. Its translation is CASSKGRLNTEAFF.